Listed below are T cell receptor beta chains from one sample, sequenced in a study of shared clonotypes between healthy human individuals. This table comes from immunoSEQ multiplex PCR, and its TCRdb copy is limited to in-frame clones, with some not included. This table has approximately 980,000 clones, about three quarters appearing once. Sequenced: memory CD4+ T cells sorted from blood. The receptors originated from a man between 18 and 35 years old in good health. Both conserved end residues are part of each CDR3. A D gene is named only where the DNA matches it firmly. The size entry is marked missing in some rows and otherwise reads once, few, many or a size class.

size	V	J	D	DNA	CDR3
.	TRBV14	TRBJ2-1	TRBD2	TGTGCCAGCAGCCTTTTGAGCGGGAGAACTGAGCAGTTCTTC	CASSLLSGRTEQFF
.	TRBV6-5	TRBJ2-6	.	TGTGCCAGCAGTTACACCCTCTCAACCGGGGCCAACGTCCTGACTTTC	CASSYTLSTGANVLTF
.	TRBV5-1	TRBJ2-4	.	TGCGCCAGCAGCTTGGCCGTCCTGGGAGCCAAAAACATTCAGTACTTC	CASSLAVLGAKNIQYF
few	TRBV11-2	TRBJ2-1	TRBD2	TGTGCCACCGCGGGGCTAGCGGCCTACAATGAGCAGTTCTTC	CATAGLAAYNEQFF
.	TRBV19	TRBJ2-5	.	TGTGCCAGTAGTGAGCGAGAGACCCAGTACTTC	CASSERETQYF
.	TRBV5-4	TRBJ2-2	TRBD2	TGTGCCAGCAGCTCCGCGGCTAGCGGGAACACCGGGGAGCTGTTTTTT	CASSSAASGNTGELFF
few	TRBV7-2	TRBJ2-7	.	TGTGCCAGCAGCTCTGGGGGGACGATCTCCTACGAGCAGTACTTC	CASSSGGTISYEQYF
.	TRBV10-3	TRBJ2-1	.	TGTGCCATCAGTGTCCAAGCGGACAATGAGCAGTTCTTC	CAISVQADNEQFF
.	TRBV5-5	TRBJ1-1	.	TGTGCCAGCAGCTTTTACGGGGAGGATTGGGACACTGAAGCTTTCTTT	CASSFYGEDWDTEAFF
.	TRBV10-3	TRBJ2-3	TRBD1	TGTGCCATCACCCCGACAGGGGGAGCAGATACGCAGTATTTT	CAITPTGGADTQYF
once	TRBV21-1	TRBJ2-3	.	TGTGCCAGCAGCAAAGATTGGGGGAGGGCCGGAGATACGCAGTATTTT	CASSKDWGRAGDTQYF
.	TRBV21-1	TRBJ2-2	.	TGTGCCAGCAGCAAGACAGGGAACACCGGGGAGCTGTTTTTT	CASSKTGNTGELFF
.	TRBV6-1	TRBJ1-1	.	TGTGCCAGCAGTGAGAGGATGGGGGCGATGAACACTGAAGCTTTCTTT	CASSERMGAMNTEAFF
.	TRBV19	TRBJ1-2	.	TGTGCCAGTAGTCCTACAGGGTTAGCTAACTATGGCTACACCTTC	CASSPTGLANYGYTF
.	TRBV30	TRBJ1-5	.	TGTGCCTGGAGTCATACGGGGGCGCACAATCAGCCCCAGCATTTT	CAWSHTGAHNQPQHF
.	TRBV5-6	TRBJ2-1	.	TGTGCCAGCAGCTCGGGACCCCTCGGCGATGAGCAGTTCTTC	CASSSGPLGDEQFF
.	TRBV7-2	TRBJ2-1	.	TGTGCCAGCAGCTTGGGAGGACGGGCGAACAATGAGCAGTTCTTC	CASSLGGRANNEQFF
.	TRBV30	TRBJ2-4	.	TGTGCCTGGAGCCGTCTGCAGGGAAGTATTTTGGGGGAAGCCAAAAACATTCAGTACTTC	CAWSRLQGSILGEAKNIQYF
.	TRBV30	TRBJ1-2	.	TGTGCCTGGAAAGGGGAGAGTTTTAACTATGGCTACACCTTC	CAWKGESFNYGYTF
.	TRBV19	TRBJ1-1	.	TGTGCCAGTACCACGGACACGTTCACTGCTTTCTTT	CASTTDTFTAFF
.	TRBV4-1	TRBJ1-3	TRBD1	TGCGCCAGCAGCCCGACCAGGACAGGCGGAAACACCATATATTTT	CASSPTRTGGNTIYF
.	TRBV6-5	TRBJ1-5	.	TGTGCCAGCAGTTACAATCAGGATGTCAATCAGCCCCAGCATTTT	CASSYNQDVNQPQHF
.	TRBV10-3	TRBJ2-3	TRBD1	TGTGCCATCAACAAAGGGACAGGGACAGATACGCAGTATTTT	CAINKGTGTDTQYF
.	TRBV2	TRBJ2-7	TRBD1	TGTGCCAGCAGGAGGGACAGGGGAAAGAGCGAGCAGTACTTC	CASRRDRGKSEQYF